Listed below are T cell receptor beta chains from one sample, sequenced in a study of T-cell reconstitution after alpha-beta-depleted transplantation in children. TCRdb passed the PCR reads through MiXCR, listing each CDR3 protein once. The profile shows 600,000 to 700,000 distinct CDR3 sequences, around 16% of them singletons. The sample consisted of PBMCs from the stem cell graft donor, taken from the stem cell graft. The origin of the receptors is a human donor who donated a stem cell graft to a child with acute myeloid leukemia. CDR3s include the opening cysteine and the closing phenylalanine or tryptophan. D genes are given only for firm matches. Size values are once, few and many counts, or a class for expanded clones, and some rows have none.

>TRBD1|TRBV12-3/TRBV12-4|TRBJ2-2|once
CASSLMGTGAGGELFF
TGTGCCAGCAGTTTAATGGGGACAGGGGCGGGCGGGGAGCTGTTTTTT
>-|TRBV2|TRBJ2-5|-
CASSGGLQETQYF
TGTGCCAGCAGTGGGGGACTCCAAGAGACCCAGTACTTC
>-|TRBV20-1|TRBJ1-5|many
CSARDLGEVVDQPQHF
TGCAGTGCTAGAGATTTGGGGGAAGTGGTGGATCAGCCCCAGCATTTT
>-|TRBV24-1|TRBJ2-2|few
CATSDFGPANTGELFF
TGTGCCACCAGTGATTTTGGCCCCGCGAACACCGGGGAGCTGTTTTTT
>-|TRBV6-6|TRBJ1-2|many
CASSPDHGYTF
TGTGCCAGCAGCCCGGACCATGGCTACACCTTC
>-|TRBV6-1|TRBJ2-2|few
CASSGRAAGELFF
TGTGCCAGCTCTGGCAGGGCCGCCGGGGAGCTGTTTTTT
>-|TRBV24-1|TRBJ2-5|few
CATSDALVEGKETQYF
TGTGCCACCAGTGATGCGCTCGTAGAGGGGAAAGAGACCCAGTACTTC
>-|TRBV6-5|TRBJ1-1|many
CASSYRGRMNTEAFF
TGTGCCAGCAGTTACCGGGGACGAATGAACACTGAAGCTTTCTTT
>-|TRBV7-9|TRBJ2-5|-
CASSRGTSYGETQYF
TGTGCCAGCAGCAGAGGGACTTCCTACGGGGAGACCCAGTACTTC
>-|TRBV5-5|TRBJ2-2|few
CASSLERRSNTGELFF
TGTGCCAGCAGCTTGGAACGGAGGTCAAACACCGGGGAGCTGTTTTTT
>-|TRBV12-3/TRBV12-4|TRBJ2-1|many
CASSLDHNEQFF
TGTGCCAGCAGTTTAGATCACAATGAGCAGTTCTTC
>TRBD1|TRBV7-8|TRBJ1-2|few
CASSLTGTGLYGYTF
TGTGCCAGCAGCTTAACTGGGACAGGACTCTATGGCTACACCTTC
>TRBD2|TRBV6-2/TRBV6-3|TRBJ2-7|few
CASSYSSGRPTYEQYF
TGTGCCAGCAGTTACTCGAGCGGGAGACCCACCTACGAGCAGTACTTC
>-|TRBV29-1|TRBJ2-3|-
CSVEGGRGPDTQYF
TGCAGCGTAGAAGGGGGAAGGGGACCCGATACGCAGTATTTT
>-|TRBV6-1|TRBJ1-2|few
CASSNQATGTRGYTF
TGTGCCAGCAGCAACCAGGCCACAGGGACAAGGGGCTACACCTTC
>-|TRBV15|TRBJ1-4|-
CATGAVVNEKLFF
TGTGCCACCGGGGCAGTCGTAAATGAAAAACTGTTTTTT
>-|TRBV7-2|TRBJ2-2|-
CASSSARNSGELFF
TGTGCCAGCAGCTCCGCCCGCAATTCCGGGGAGCTGTTTTTT
>-|TRBV4-3|TRBJ2-7|many
CASSQEGNEQYF
TGCGCCAGCAGCCAAGAGGGGAACGAGCAGTACTTC
>-|TRBV20-1|TRBJ1-5|few
CSARRKDRTLHVGNQPQHF
TGCAGTGCTAGGCGGAAAGACAGGACCCTCCATGTCGGCAATCAGCCCCAGCATTTT
>TRBD2|TRBV27|TRBJ2-2|once
CASTPTSATGELFF
TGTGCCAGCACCCCGACTAGCGCCACCGGGGAGCTGTTTTTT
>-|TRBV20-1|TRBJ2-1|many
CSARDTSYYNEQFF
TGCAGTGCTAGAGATACTAGCTACTACAATGAGCAGTTCTTC
>-|TRBV12-3/TRBV12-4|TRBJ2-3|-
CASREGTDTQYF
TGTGCCAGCAGGGAAGGCACAGATACGCAGTATTTT
>TRBD2|TRBV29-1|TRBJ2-1|many
CSVGLAGGEQFF
TGCAGCGTGGGACTAGCGGGGGGCGAGCAGTTCTTC
>-|TRBV7-2|TRBJ2-7|few
CASSVTQILPYEQYF
TGTGCCAGCAGCGTTACTCAAATTTTACCCTACGAGCAGTACTTC
>-|TRBV20-1|TRBJ2-7|many
CSASRDSLYEQYF
TGCAGTGCTAGCCGGGACTCCCTATACGAGCAGTACTTC